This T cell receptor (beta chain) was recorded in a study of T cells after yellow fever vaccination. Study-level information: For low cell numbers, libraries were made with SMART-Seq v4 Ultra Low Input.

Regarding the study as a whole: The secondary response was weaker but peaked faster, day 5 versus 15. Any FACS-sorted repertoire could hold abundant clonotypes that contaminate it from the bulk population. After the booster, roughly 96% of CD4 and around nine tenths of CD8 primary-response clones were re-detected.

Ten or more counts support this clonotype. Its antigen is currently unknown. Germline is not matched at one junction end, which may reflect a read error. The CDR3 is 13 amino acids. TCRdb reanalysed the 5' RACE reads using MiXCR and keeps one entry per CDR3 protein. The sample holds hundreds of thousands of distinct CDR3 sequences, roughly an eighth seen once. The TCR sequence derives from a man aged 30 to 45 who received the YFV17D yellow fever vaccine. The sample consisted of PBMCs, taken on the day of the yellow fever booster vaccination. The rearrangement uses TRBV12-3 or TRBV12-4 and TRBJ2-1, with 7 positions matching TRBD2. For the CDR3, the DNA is TGTGCCAGCAGGGACCGGGACTACCATGAGCAGTTCTTC. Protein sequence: CASRDRDYHEQFF.